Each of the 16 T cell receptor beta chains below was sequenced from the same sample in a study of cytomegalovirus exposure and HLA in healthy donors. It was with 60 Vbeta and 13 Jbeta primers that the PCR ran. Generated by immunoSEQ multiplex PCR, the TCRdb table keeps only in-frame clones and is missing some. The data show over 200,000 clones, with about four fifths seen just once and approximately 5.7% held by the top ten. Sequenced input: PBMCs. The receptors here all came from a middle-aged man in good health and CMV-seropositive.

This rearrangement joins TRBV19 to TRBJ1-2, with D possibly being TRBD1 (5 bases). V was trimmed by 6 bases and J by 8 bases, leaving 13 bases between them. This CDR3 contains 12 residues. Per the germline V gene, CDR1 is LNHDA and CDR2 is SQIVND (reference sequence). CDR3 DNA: TGTGCCAGTAGCTGGGGCGTTATGGGCTACACCTTC. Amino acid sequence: CASSWGVMGYTF.

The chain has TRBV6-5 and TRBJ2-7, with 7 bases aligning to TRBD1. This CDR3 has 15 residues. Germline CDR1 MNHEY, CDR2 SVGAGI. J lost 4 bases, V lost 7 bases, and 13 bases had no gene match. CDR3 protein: CASIDRAGGRYEQYF. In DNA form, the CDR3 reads TGTGCCAGCATCGACAGGGCAGGGGGTAGGTACGAGCAGTACTTC.

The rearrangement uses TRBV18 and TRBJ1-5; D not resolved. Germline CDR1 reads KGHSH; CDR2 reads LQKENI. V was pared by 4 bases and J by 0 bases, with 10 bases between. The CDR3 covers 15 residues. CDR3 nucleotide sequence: TGTGCCAGCTCACTCCTCGAGGCTAGCAATCAGCCCCAGCATTTT. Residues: CASSLLEASNQPQHF.

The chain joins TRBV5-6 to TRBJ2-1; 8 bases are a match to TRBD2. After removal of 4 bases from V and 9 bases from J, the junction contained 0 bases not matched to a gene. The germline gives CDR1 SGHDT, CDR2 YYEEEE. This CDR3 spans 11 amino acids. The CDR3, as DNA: TGTGCCAGCAGCCTAGCGGGTGAGCAGTTCTTC. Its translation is CASSLAGEQFF.

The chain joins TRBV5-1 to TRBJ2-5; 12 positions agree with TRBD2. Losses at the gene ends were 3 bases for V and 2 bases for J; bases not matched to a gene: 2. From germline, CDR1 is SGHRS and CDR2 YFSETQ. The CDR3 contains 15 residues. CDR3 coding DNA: TGCGCCAGCAGCTCTACTAGCGGGAGGCAAGAGACCCAGTACTTC. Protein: CASSSTSGRQETQYF.

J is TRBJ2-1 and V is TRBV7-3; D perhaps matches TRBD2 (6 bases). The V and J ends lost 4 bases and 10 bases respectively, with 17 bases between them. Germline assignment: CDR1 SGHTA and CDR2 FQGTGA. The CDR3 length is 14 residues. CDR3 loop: CASSSTGSVREQFF. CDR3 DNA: TGTGCCAGCAGCTCCACCGGGAGCGTCAGGGAGCAGTTCTTC.

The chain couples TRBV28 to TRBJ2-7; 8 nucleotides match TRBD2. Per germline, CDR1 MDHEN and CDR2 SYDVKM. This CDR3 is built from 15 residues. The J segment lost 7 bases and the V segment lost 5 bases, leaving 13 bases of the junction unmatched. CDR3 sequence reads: CASSLGSGGLEEQYV. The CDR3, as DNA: TGTGCCAGCAGTCTAGGGAGCGGGGGCCTGGAAGAGCAGTACGTC.

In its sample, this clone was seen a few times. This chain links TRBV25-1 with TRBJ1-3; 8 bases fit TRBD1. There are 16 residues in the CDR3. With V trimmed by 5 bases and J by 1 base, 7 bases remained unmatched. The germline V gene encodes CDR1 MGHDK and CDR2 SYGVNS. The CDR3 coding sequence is TGTGCCAGCAGTCGATCGGGACAGGCTTCTGGAAACACCATATATTTT. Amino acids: CASSRSGQASGNTIYF.

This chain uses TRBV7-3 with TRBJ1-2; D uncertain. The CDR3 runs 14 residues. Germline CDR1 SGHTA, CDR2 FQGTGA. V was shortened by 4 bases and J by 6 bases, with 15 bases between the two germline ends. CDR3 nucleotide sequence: TGTGCCAGCAGCTCGGGAGGAGGGAAGGATGGCTACACCTTC. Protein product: CASSSGGGKDGYTF.

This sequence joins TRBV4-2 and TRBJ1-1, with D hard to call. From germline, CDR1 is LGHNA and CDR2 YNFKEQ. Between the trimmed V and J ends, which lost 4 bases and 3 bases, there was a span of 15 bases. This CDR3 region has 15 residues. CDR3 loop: CASSPRIFGDTEAFF. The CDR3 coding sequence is TGTGCCAGCAGCCCGCGGATATTCGGTGACACTGAAGCTTTCTTT.

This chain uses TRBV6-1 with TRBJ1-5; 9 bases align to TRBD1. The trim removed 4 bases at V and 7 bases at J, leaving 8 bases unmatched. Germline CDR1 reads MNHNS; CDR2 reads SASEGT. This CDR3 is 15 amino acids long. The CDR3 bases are TGTGCCAGCAGTGCGGACAGGGGCCCCCAGCAGCCCCAGCATTTT. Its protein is CASSADRGPQQPQHF.

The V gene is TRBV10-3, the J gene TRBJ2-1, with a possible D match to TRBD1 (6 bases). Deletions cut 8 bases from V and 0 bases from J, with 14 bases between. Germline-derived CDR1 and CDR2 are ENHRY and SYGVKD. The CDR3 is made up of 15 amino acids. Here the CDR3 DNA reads TGTGCCATCTCCTTGGGGGCGGGCTCCTACAATGAGCAGTTCTTC. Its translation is CAISLGAGSYNEQFF.

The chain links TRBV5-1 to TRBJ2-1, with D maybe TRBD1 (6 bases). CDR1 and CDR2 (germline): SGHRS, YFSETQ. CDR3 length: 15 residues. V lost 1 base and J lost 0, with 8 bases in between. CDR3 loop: CASSLQGRSYNEQFF. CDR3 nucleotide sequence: TGCGCCAGCAGCTTGCAGGGGCGCTCCTACAATGAGCAGTTCTTC.

CDR3 loop: CASSPWDKGDEQYF. As DNA, the CDR3 is TGTGCCAGCAGTCCCTGGGACAAGGGGGACGAGCAGTACTTC. The chain couples TRBV7-9 to TRBJ2-7; the D gene is possibly TRBD1 (6 bases). Germline CDR1 is SEHNR and CDR2 is FQNEAQ (reference sequence). The ends were cut back, 6 bases at V and 5 bases at J, with 17 bases in the middle. The length of the CDR3 is 14 residues.

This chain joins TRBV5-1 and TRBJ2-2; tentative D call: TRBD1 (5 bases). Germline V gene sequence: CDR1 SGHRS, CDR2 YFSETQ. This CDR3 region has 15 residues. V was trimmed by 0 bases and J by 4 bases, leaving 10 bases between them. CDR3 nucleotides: TGCGCCAGCAGCTTGGTAGTAGGGGTCACCGGGGAGCTGTTTTTT. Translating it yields CASSLVVGVTGELFF.

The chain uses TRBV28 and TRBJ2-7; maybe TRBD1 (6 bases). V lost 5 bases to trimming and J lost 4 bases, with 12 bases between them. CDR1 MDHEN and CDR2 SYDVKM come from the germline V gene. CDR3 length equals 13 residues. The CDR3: CASSVDRRYEQYV. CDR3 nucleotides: TGTGCCAGCAGTGTCGACAGGAGGTACGAGCAGTACGTC.